What follows describes a single T cell receptor (beta chain). Its antigen is still unknown. Base quality data are lacking; no much larger clone is found one base away. The sample is drawn from a study of blood T cell repertoires in COVID-19 (TCRdb year 2020). About the study as a whole: The collaborator samples originated in the United States, Italy and Spain and spanned the acute and convalescent phases of COVID-19. The material from the prospective study consisted of cDNA or gDNA derived from T cells, B-cell-depleted T cells, or PBMCs. Subjects who had been exposed to COVID-19, were actively infected with it, or had recovered from it provided the deeply sampled blood TCRbeta repertoires that made up the dataset. The repertoires were made available in a free public database intended to serve as a resource for research on the immune response to SARS-CoV-2. The samples were drawn from the first 160 participants of the ongoing ImmuneRACE study and from 1,254 subjects provided by 6 global collaborators. A de-identified subject ID, COVID-19 status, age in years and sex were almost always included in the sample metadata. HLA class I and class II types, where available, came from metadata supplied by the sample provider rather than from assay-based typing. On the study overall, not on this receptor specifically: Clinical and demographic metadata were provided uncurated, with the amount varying by source and participant.

From the cysteine up to the phenylalanine, the CDR3 has a length of 13 residues. Of all the DNA, just the CDR3 is kept, 39 bases in frame from base 1. The germline V gene sets CDR1 to SGHRS and CDR2 to YFSETQ. V is cut back by 4 bases and J by 7 bases, with 7 bases in the junction unmatched. TCRbeta CDR3 regions were amplified from genomic DNA by means of the immunoSEQ Assay, a bias-controlled multiplex PCR. The study's processing was this. The number of nucleated cells in each sample was estimated by amplification of reference gene primers within the assay. Sequence reads were collapsed and filtered to measure the absolute abundance of every unique TCRbeta CDR3 rearrangement. For each sample, productive Simpson clonality was calculated as the square root of Simpson's diversity index across productive rearrangements. The clones in this table, taken by TCRdb from immuneACCESS, are in-frame only. Not every clone is retained; where verified, under half of the shortfall comes from an unresolved V gene, and the cause of the rest is unknown. Clone size and V and J calls were adopted from that table, with D and trimming inferred from the DNA. The sample table holds more than 250,000 clones, of which roughly 85% were seen once. Roughly 2% of the sample belongs to the ten largest clones.

Participants in the prospective study were aged 18 to 89 years, lived in 20 to 25 United States geographic areas, and enrolled through a virtual design. In the prospective study, cohorts were assigned on the basis of participant-reported clinical history obtained from a screening survey and a study questionnaire. Recovered participants in ImmuneRACE Cohort 3 were defined as having two consecutive negative NP/OP PCR tests, clearance from a healthcare professional, or resolution of symptoms. Mobile phlebotomists in the prospective study collected whole blood, serum and a nasopharyngeal or oropharyngeal swab from every participant. Additional blood draws and questionnaires over an approximately two-month period could optionally be provided by prospective study participants. Before DNA extraction, prospective study blood samples were shipped either frozen or at room temperature.

Sequencing was performed on PBMCs or T cells enriched from blood (not recorded which). The chain employs TRBV5-1 and TRBJ1-2, and 7 junctional nucleotides match TRBD1. The sequence derives from a man aged 30 to 39 who had recovered from COVID-19. The CDR3 reads as follows: CASSPGQSGGYTF. DNA sequence: TGCGCCAGCAGCCCGGGACAGTCGGGTGGCTACACCTTC.